One sample yielded the 25 T cell receptor beta chains listed below, sequenced in a study of T-cell reconstitution after alpha-beta-depleted transplantation in children listed by TCRdb under 2016. To prepare the library, PCR was applied. Data came from an Illumina HiSeq 2500. To normalize quantification of the TCRbeta repertoire, the TCR libraries were built with molecular barcoding that relied on unique molecular identifiers. Starting from the raw public reads, TCRdb applied fastp trimming at Q25, assembled clones with MiXCR and retained in-frame beta chains. Under each unique CDR3 protein, matching rows form one entry showing the most common genes and DNA. The sample yields some 300,000 distinct CDR3 sequences; about a tenth were counted once. The ten largest clones represent less than 2.5% of the sample. This specimen was PBMCs from the stem cell graft donor, taken from the stem cell graft. The receptor source for this set is a human donor who donated a stem cell graft to a child with acute lymphoblastic leukemia.

This clonotype was detected ten times or more. The chain carries TRBV28 and TRBJ2-3; D may be TRBD2 (5 bases). Germline V gene sequence: CDR1 MDHEN, CDR2 SYDVKM. V was clipped by 8 bases and J by 7 bases, with 19 bases between them. The CDR3 extends over 14 amino acids. In DNA form, the CDR3 reads TGTGCCAGCGCCCCGGGTCCGGGGATGTATACGCAGTATTTT. Translated: CASAPGPGMYTQYF.

Only a few counts were recorded for this clonotype. This sequence joins TRBV27 and TRBJ2-3, with a tentative D call TRBD2 (6 bases). CDR3 size: 12 residues. Trimming removed 4 bases at V and 11 bases at J, with 13 bases between. Per germline, CDR1 MNHEY and CDR2 SMNVEV (reference sequence). The CDR3 spells CASSYQNGGQYF. The CDR3 region has the DNA TGTGCCAGCAGTTATCAGAACGGGGGGCAGTATTTT.

V and J are TRBV12-3 or TRBV12-4 and TRBJ1-6, with 7 bases that match TRBD1. The V segment lost 6 bases and the J segment 12 bases; nucleotides outside the gene matches: 5. The length of the CDR3 is 12 residues. The CDR3 spells CASRRTGRPLHF. The DNA of the CDR3 is TGTGCCAGCAGAAGGACAGGCCGACCCCTCCACTTT.

The chain links TRBV19 to TRBJ2-1; no reliable D call. Germline V CDR1 and CDR2: LNHDA, SQIVND (reference sequence). V gave up 3 bases and J gave up 4 bases, with 10 bases separating them. This CDR3 is 14 amino acids long. The CDR3 is CASSIGGVYNEQFF. CDR3 in DNA: TGTGCCAGTAGTATTGGTGGGGTATACAATGAGCAGTTCTTC. Combining the CDR3 with reference TRBV19 and TRBJ2-1 gives the whole variable domain DGGITQSPKYLFRKEGQNVTLSCEQNLNHDAMYWYRQDPGQGLRLIYYSQIVNDFQKGDIAEGYSVSREKKESFPLTVTSAQKNPTAFYLCASSIGGVYNEQFFGPGTRLTVL.

This CDR3 is CSALRGGQGETQYF. The CDR3 DNA follows: TGCAGTGCCCTCCGGGGAGGCCAGGGAGAGACCCAGTACTTC. This chain uses TRBV20-1 with TRBJ2-5, with D tentatively TRBD2 (6 bases). The germline gives CDR1 DFQATT, CDR2 SNEGSKA (reference sequence). The ends were cut back, 6 bases at V and 4 bases at J, with 18 bases in the middle. The CDR3 is made up of 14 amino acids.

The chain is built from TRBV7-2 and TRBJ2-1; D is unclear. The V end was cut by 4 bases, the J end by 9 bases, with 13 bases between. CDR1 and CDR2 (germline): SGHTA, FQGNSA. CDR3 length: 13 residues. As DNA, the CDR3 is TGTGCCAGCAGCTCCTACAATAGCCTTGAGCAGTTCTTC. Residues: CASSSYNSLEQFF.

This chain uses TRBV7-9 with TRBJ1-5, with D uncertain. The germline V gene encodes CDR1 SEHNR and CDR2 FQNEAQ (reference sequence). Trimming removed 8 bases at V and 2 bases at J, with 10 bases between. CDR3 size: 13 residues. The CDR3 here is CASGPLGNQPQHF. CDR3 nucleotide sequence: TGTGCCAGCGGGCCATTGGGCAATCAGCCCCAGCATTTT.

This clonotype came up many times. The rearrangement joins TRBV5-1 to TRBJ2-1; 11 nucleotides line up with TRBD2. The CDR3 loop spans 16 amino acids. V was clipped by 4 bases and J by 2 bases; unmatched bases: 5. Germline-derived CDR1 and CDR2 are SGHRS and YFSETQ. The DNA of the CDR3 is TGCGCCAGCAGCCCTATAGCGGGAGGGCCCTACAATGAGCAGTTCTTC. Encoded protein: CASSPIAGGPYNEQFF.

The chain has TRBV20-1 and TRBJ2-1; TRBD1 aligns across 7 bases. The germline gives CDR1 DFQATT, CDR2 SNEGSKA (reference sequence). CDR3 size: 16 residues. V dropped 4 bases and J dropped 1; count of bases not matched to a gene: 10. The CDR3 DNA is TGCAGTGCTACTAACCCGGGACAGTATTCCTACAATGAGCAGTTCTTC. Amino acid sequence: CSATNPGQYSYNEQFF.

This clonotype was seen only a few times. This chain uses TRBV2 with TRBJ2-1, with 8 bases aligning to TRBD2. The junction had 8 bases not matched to a gene; V was cut back by 10 bases and J by 0 bases. Per germline, CDR1 SNHLY and CDR2 FYNNEI. The CDR3 consists of 15 residues. CDR3 protein: CATRSSGSSYNEQFF. The CDR3 DNA follows: TGTGCCACCCGGTCGAGCGGGAGCTCCTACAATGAGCAGTTCTTC.

The chain is built from TRBV7-6 and TRBJ2-2; D could derive from TRBD1 or TRBD2 (7 bases each). From germline, CDR1 is SGHVS and CDR2 FNYEAQ. The CDR3 is 15 amino acids. Trimming removed 3 bases from V and 4 bases from J, with 12 bases in between. The CDR3 DNA reads TGTGCCAGCAGCTTCGCAGGGGGGGGCACCGGGGAGCTGTTTTTT. The encoded protein is CASSFAGGGTGELFF.

This clonotype was observed a few times. V is TRBV29-1 and J is TRBJ2-1; the match to TRBD1 covers 8 bases. Trimming at V came to 7 bases and at J to 9 bases, leaving 14 bases not matched to a gene. Germline V gene sequence: CDR1 SQVTM, CDR2 ANQGSEA. The length of the CDR3 is 14 residues. The CDR3, as DNA: TGCAGCGCTGATGCAGGGCAGGGGGCTGGTGAGCAGTTCTTC. Translation gives CSADAGQGAGEQFF.

The chain links TRBV11-2 to TRBJ2-3; 8 nucleotides align to TRBD1. This CDR3 is built from 17 residues. V lost 0 bases and J lost 4; bases outside the gene matches: 9. Germline CDR1 reads SGHAT; CDR2 reads FQNNGV. The CDR3 is CASSLERGRGRADTQYF. CDR3 sequence (DNA): TGTGCCAGCAGCTTAGAGCGAGGCAGGGGGCGGGCAGATACGCAGTATTTT.

The chain combines TRBV25-1 with TRBJ1-6, with 7 positions matching TRBD1. Germline V gene lookup returns CDR1 MGHDK and CDR2 SYGVNS. V dropped 4 bases and J dropped 10; count of bases not matched to a gene: 10. CDR3 length equals 15 residues. CDR3 coding DNA: TGTGCCAGCAGTGTACAGGGGCGGTCGCGGTCACCCCTCCACTTT. Translating it yields CASSVQGRSRSPLHF.

This clonotype has only a few counts. V is TRBV7-2 and J is TRBJ2-1; 11 bases map to TRBD2. The CDR3 totals 16 residues. The V and J ends lost 1 base and 5 bases, in that order; junction bases with no gene match: 4. Germline V lookup: CDR1 SGHTA, CDR2 FQGNSA. For the CDR3, the DNA is TGTGCCAGCAGCTTAGTAGAACTAGCGGGAGACAATGAGCAGTTCTTC. Its translation: CASSLVELAGDNEQFF.

This clonotype was observed a handful of times. The rearrangement uses TRBV29-1 and TRBJ2-5; the D is unclear. The CDR3 loop spans 13 amino acids. The germline gives CDR1 SQVTM, CDR2 ANQGSEA. Trimming took off 8 bases at V and 1 base at J, with 14 bases between the two ends. CDR3 sequence reads: CSHRWNSQETQYF. The CDR3 coding sequence is TGCAGCCACCGATGGAACAGCCAAGAGACCCAGTACTTC.

The chain combines TRBV18 with TRBJ2-7; 12 bases line up with TRBD2. The V and J ends lost 3 bases and 7 bases, in that order; junction bases with no gene match: 10. Germline V gene data show CDR1 as KGHSH and CDR2 as LQKENI. The CDR3 is made up of 16 amino acids. The CDR3 bases are TGTGCCAGCTCACCCGCTAGCGGGAGGGCCTCACGGGAGCAGTACTTC. It encodes CASSPASGRASREQYF.

The chain couples TRBV3-1 to TRBJ2-3; D unresolved. The CDR3 sequence is 15 residues long. The germline gives CDR1 LGHDT, CDR2 YNNKEL (reference sequence). Trimming removed 3 bases at V and 3 bases at J, with 13 bases between. In nucleotides, the CDR3 is TGTGCCAGCAGCCAGGGCCCACTTCGGACAGATACGCAGTATTTT. Translated: CASSQGPLRTDTQYF.

This clonotype has more than one count but fewer than ten. V and J are TRBV12-3 or TRBV12-4 and TRBJ1-6, with D maybe TRBD1 (6 bases). The CDR3 length is 14 residues. V lost 4 bases to trimming and J lost 9 bases, with 13 bases between them. This chain's CDR3 is CASSYAGGSSPLHF. The CDR3 DNA reads TGTGCCAGCAGTTACGCGGGGGGCAGTTCACCCCTCCACTTT.

The chain couples TRBV5-1 to TRBJ2-3; D call uncertain. The CDR3 runs to 16 residues. V shed 4 bases and J shed 1 base, with 16 bases lying between them. The V gene's germline CDR1 is SGHRS and CDR2 YFSETQ. DNA of the CDR3: TGCGCCAGCAGCCCGTTGGCTAGTGGGGGCACAGATACGCAGTATTTT. Translating it yields CASSPLASGGTDTQYF.

In its sample, this clonotype was seen a few times. V is TRBV4-1 and J is TRBJ2-1, with D unresolved. The CDR3 spans 15 residues. The germline CDR1 and CDR2 sequences are MGHRA and YSYEKL. V lost 0 bases and J lost 4, with 10 bases in between. The CDR3 DNA sequence: TGCGCCAGCAGCCAAGAAGAACTTTCTTACAATGAGCAGTTCTTC. It yields the protein CASSQEELSYNEQFF.

CDR3 DNA: TGTGCCAGCAGCGCACCGGGACTAGCGGGAGGGCTCTACAATGAGCAGTTCTTC. It specifies CASSAPGLAGGLYNEQFF. The chain links TRBV11-1 to TRBJ2-1; 16 bases are shared with TRBD2. V shed 5 bases, J shed 3 bases, and the junction held 7 bases outside the gene matches. The CDR3 totals 18 residues. Germline V gene lookup returns CDR1 SGHAT and CDR2 FQDESV (reference sequence).

This clonotype was counted only a few times. The genes are TRBV20-1 and TRBJ2-3; TRBD2 is a possible D gene (5 bases). V lost 0 bases and J lost 3, with 13 bases in between. Germline assignment: CDR1 DFQATT and CDR2 SNEGSKA (reference sequence). This CDR3 region has 15 residues. The CDR3 nucleotides are TGCAGTGCTAGAGATCTCTTACCGGGAACAGATACGCAGTATTTT. Its protein product is CSARDLLPGTDTQYF.

This clonotype has a handful of counts. The chain carries TRBV20-1 and TRBJ2-5; the match to TRBD2 covers 13 bases. After removal of 1 base from V and 2 bases from J, the junction contained 4 bases not matched to a gene. CDR3 length: 16 amino acids. Germline CDR1 and CDR2: DFQATT and SNEGSKA (reference sequence). The CDR3 DNA reads TGCAGTGCTAGAGGTGGGACTAGCGGGACTCAAGAGACCCAGTACTTC. This translates into CSARGGTSGTQETQYF.

The chain is built from TRBV20-1 and TRBJ2-5; 8 bases match TRBD2. The CDR3 covers 15 residues. V shed 4 bases, J shed 5 bases, and the junction held 12 bases outside the gene matches. The germline CDR1 and CDR2 sequences are DFQATT and SNEGSKA (reference sequence). CDR3 coding DNA: TGCAGTGCTACTCCCCCAACAGCGGGAGTGGAGACCCAGTACTTC. As protein: CSATPPTAGVETQYF.